The text below deals with one TCR beta chain. As handled by the study authors: Amplification from reference gene primers served as the basis for estimated nucleated cell counts. Method: immunoSEQ multiplex PCR; TCRdb's copy keeps in-frame clones and lacks some. Clone size and the V and J calls come from that table; the DNA yielded D and trimming. Among a few hundred thousand clones, around 81% were seen once, and the ten largest hold nearly 7.5%. These data originate in a study of blood T cell repertoires in COVID-19. Study-level background: Sample material is recorded as cDNA or gDNA derived from T cells, B-cell-depleted T cells, or PBMCs.

This CDR3 region has 16 residues. The V end lost 0 bases, the J end lost 5 bases, and 17 bases lay between the germline ends. Germline V gene data show CDR1 as SGHRS and CDR2 as YFSETQ. Everyone who took part was roughly 18 to 89 years old, and they came from about two dozen US areas. The specimen was PBMCs or T cells enriched from blood (not recorded which). The origin of this receptor is a woman in her thirties or forties with acute COVID-19. The rearrangement uses TRBV5-1 and TRBJ1-1; D uncertain. The CDR3 sequence: CASSLATGPGRTEAFF. The CDR3 region has the DNA TGCGCCAGCAGCTTGGCAACGGGTCCGGGAAGGACTGAAGCTTTCTTT.